This TCR beta chain was identified in a study of cytomegalovirus exposure and HLA in healthy donors. Study-wide results and limits: The authors listed 150 to 200 TCR beta chains as cytomegalovirus-associated. Across donors, most TCRs were seen rarely, yet some public ones were widespread. With later analysis, a missense DCLRE1C variant became linked to TCR beta V- and J-gene trimming.

Germline CDR1 is MNHEY and CDR2 is SVGAGI. There are 13 residues in the CDR3. The V end was cut by 2 bases, the J end by 4 bases, with 6 bases between. This clone was counted only a few times. Its specificity is not known. 13 Jbeta primers and 60 Vbeta primers were used for the PCR. Sequencing was performed with immunoSEQ multiplex PCR; in TCRdb, only in-frame clones are kept and a portion is missing. Of over 150,000 clones listed, approximately 73% are singletons. The sequence derives from a woman younger than 30 in good health and CMV-seropositive. Sequenced sample: PBMCs. The chain has TRBV6-5 and TRBJ2-1; D remains ambiguous. This chain's CDR3 is CASSYTIYNEQFF. In nucleotides, the CDR3 is TGTGCCAGCAGTTACACAATTTACAATGAGCAGTTCTTC.